These 24 T cell receptor beta chains were sequenced from one sample in a study of blood T cell repertoires in COVID-19 (dated by TCRdb to about 2020). Preparation of the library involved the immunoSEQ multiplex PCR assay. Entries here come from immuneACCESS through TCRdb and include only in-frame sequences with V and J called. Some clones fail to appear in such tables; in the studies checked, an unresolved V gene covers under half of the shortfall, and the cause of the remainder is unknown. The sample data list some 64,000 clones, and approximately 79% of these were observed just once. 20% of the sample comes from the top ten. Sequenced material: peripheral blood. The receptors shown here come from an elderly woman with active or convalescent COVID-19.

The chain has TRBV18 and TRBJ2-5; 12 nucleotides line up with TRBD2. The germline gives CDR1 KGHSH, CDR2 LQKENI. The V gene end was trimmed by 0 bases and the J gene end by 9 bases; junction bases not matched to a gene: 8. The CDR3 has 16 residues. CDR3 DNA: TGTGCCAGCTCACCACCTGCCGGGACTAGCGGGTGGGCCCAGTACTTC. Protein: CASSPPAGTSGWAQYF.

The chain carries TRBV12-3 or TRBV12-4 and TRBJ1-2, with D perhaps matching TRBD1 (6 bases). V lost 5 bases, J lost 8 bases, and 15 bases lay in between. The CDR3 has 13 amino acids. CDR3 in amino acids: CASSPVGGRGYTF. For the CDR3, the DNA is TGTGCCAGCAGTCCCGTCGGGGGGCGCGGCTACACCTTC.

The V call is TRBV3-1 (or the pseudogene TRBV3-2), the J call TRBJ1-1; TRBD1 aligns across 11 bases. This CDR3 contains 17 residues. The J segment lost 5 bases and the V segment lost 1 base, leaving 9 bases of the junction unmatched. Germline V lookup: CDR1 LGHDT, CDR2 YNNKEL (reference sequence). Here the CDR3 reads CASSQGTGGGQLTEAFF. The CDR3 nucleotides read TGTGCCAGCAGCCAAGGGACAGGGGGCGGACAGTTGACTGAAGCTTTCTTT.

This clone was counted a single time. This chain connects TRBV5-4 to TRBJ1-2; 8 bases are shared with TRBD1. This CDR3 spans 14 amino acids. V lost 4 bases to trimming and J lost 4 bases; unmatched junction nucleotides: 6. Germline V gives CDR1 SGHNT, CDR2 YYREEE (reference sequence). The CDR3 DNA reads TGTGCCAGCAGCCCTGTCCAGGGGGCCTATGGCTACACCTTC. Translation: CASSPVQGAYGYTF.

This sequence joins TRBV2 and TRBJ2-7; D is perhaps TRBD1 (6 bases). V lost 4 bases and J 3 bases, leaving 10 bases between the germline ends. Looked up from germline, CDR1 is SNHLY and CDR2 is FYNNEI. The CDR3 covers 13 residues. CDR3 nucleotides: TGTGCCAGCAGTGGACAGGTGGGCTACGAGCAGTACTTC. This gives the protein CASSGQVGYEQYF.

V and J are TRBV5-1 and TRBJ2-7; D perhaps matches TRBD1 (5 bases). Germline CDR1 and CDR2: SGHRS and YFSETQ. The CDR3 contains 15 residues. The V end lost 1 base, the J end lost 4 bases, and 15 bases lay between the germline ends. The DNA of the CDR3 is TGCGCCAGCAGCTTGCAACAGGCTTTAGGGTACGAGCAGTACTTC. It encodes CASSLQQALGYEQYF. Variable domain in full (rest from reference TRBV5-1 and TRBJ2-7): KAGVTQTPRYLIKTRGQQVTLSCSPISGHRSVSWYQQTPGQGLQFLFEYFSETQRNKGNFPGRFSGRQFSNSRSEMNVSTLELGDSALYLCASSLQQALGYEQYFGPGTRLTVT.

This chain joins TRBV4-1 and TRBJ2-3; 7 bases map to TRBD1. Germline-derived CDR1 and CDR2 are MGHRA and YSYEKL. This CDR3 has 14 amino acids. J gave up 5 bases and V 3 bases, and 5 bases lay outside the gene matches. CDR3 nucleotide sequence: TGCGCCAGCAGCCACGTGACAGGGCAAGATACGCAGTATTTT. Encoded protein: CASSHVTGQDTQYF.

This clone was detected a few times. The chain combines TRBV5-1 with TRBJ1-1; D remains ambiguous. V was pared by 1 base and J by 1 base, with 5 bases between. The CDR3 contains 13 residues. Germline V gene data show CDR1 as SGHRS and CDR2 as YFSETQ. CDR3 in amino acids: CASSLFGNTEAFF. CDR3 nucleotides: TGCGCCAGCAGCTTGTTCGGGAACACTGAAGCTTTCTTT.

This chain links TRBV2 with TRBJ1-3; no firm D call. The CDR3 length is 14 residues. Germline assignment: CDR1 SNHLY and CDR2 FYNNEI. The V and J ends lost 3 bases and 3 bases respectively, with 9 bases between them. The chain's CDR3 is CASSDSGYGNTIYF. The CDR3 nucleotides read TGTGCCAGCAGTGACTCGGGGTATGGAAACACCATATATTTT.

This clone has only one observation. The chain joins TRBV24-1 to TRBJ2-7, with a possible D match to TRBD1 (6 bases). CDR3 size: 16 residues. Trimming left V 3 bases short and J 7 bases short, with 21 bases between. In germline, CDR1 is KGHDR, CDR2 SFDVKD. The CDR3 reads CATSDKAPFVGTEQYF. The CDR3 DNA reads as TGTGCCACCAGTGATAAAGCGCCCTTTGTAGGGACAGAGCAGTACTTC.

The rearrangement uses TRBV5-1 and TRBJ1-6; tentative D call: TRBD1 (6 bases). Germline V gene sequence: CDR1 SGHRS, CDR2 YFSETQ. V lost 4 bases, J lost 7 bases, and 12 bases lay in between. CDR3 length: 14 amino acids. The DNA for the CDR3 is TGCGCCAGCAGCACAACAGGGCGGAATTCACCCCTCCACTTT. Translated: CASSTTGRNSPLHF.

This rearrangement joins TRBV4-1 to TRBJ2-2; TRBD2 aligns across 10 bases. There are 17 residues in the CDR3. The germline V gene encodes CDR1 MGHRA and CDR2 YSYEKL. Losses at the gene ends were 3 bases for V and 0 bases for J; bases not matched to a gene: 4. DNA of the CDR3: TGCGCCAGCAGCCAGATAAGCGGGGGGGCGAACACCGGGGAGCTGTTTTTT. Amino acid sequence: CASSQISGGANTGELFF.

There are a few counts of this clone. The chain carries TRBV9 and TRBJ1-1; tentative D call: TRBD1 (6 bases). CDR1 is SGDLS, CDR2 YYNGEE, per germline. The germline V and J ends were trimmed by 4 bases and 3 bases, with 25 bases remaining between them. This CDR3 contains 18 residues. The CDR3 nucleotides are TGTGCCAGCAGCTCCCAAACGTTTGGTGCAGGGGTGTACACTGAAGCTTTCTTT. Translated: CASSSQTFGAGVYTEAFF.

CDR3 sequence (DNA): TGTGCCAGCAGTAAGGGACAGGTAGATAATTCACCCCTCCACTTT. Its protein is CASSKGQVDNSPLHF. J is TRBJ1-6 and V is TRBV6-2 or TRBV6-3, with 8 bases identical to TRBD1. Germline V gene data show CDR1 as MNHEY and CDR2 as SVGEGT. With 5 bases clipped from V and 5 bases from J, the junction kept 5 bases outside the gene matches. The CDR3 totals 15 residues.

The chain uses TRBV15 and TRBJ1-2; no definite D call. This CDR3 contains 12 residues. V lost 8 bases and J 3 bases, leaving 10 bases between the germline ends. Germline lookup yields CDR1 LNHNV and CDR2 YYDKDF (reference sequence). The CDR3 coding sequence is TGTGCCACCTCCGAGGTTGACTATGGCTACACCTTC. It encodes CATSEVDYGYTF.

The gene calls are TRBV6-5 and TRBJ1-1; 7 nucleotides line up with TRBD1. CDR1 and CDR2 from the germline V gene are MNHEY and SVGAGI. The trim removed 5 bases at V and 7 bases at J, leaving 4 bases unmatched. This CDR3 region has 12 residues. CDR3 coding DNA: TGTGCCAGCAGTCCCCGGGACAGTGAAGCTTTCTTT. This codes for CASSPRDSEAFF.

The rearrangement links TRBV5-1 to TRBJ1-6; 11 bases are shared with TRBD1. V trimming: 5 bases; J trimming: 8 bases; junction bases outside the gene matches: 3. Germline CDR1 and CDR2: SGHRS and YFSETQ. This CDR3 has 14 residues. As DNA, the CDR3 is TGCGCCAGCAGTACGGGACAGGGGGATTCACCCCTCCACTTT. Residues: CASSTGQGDSPLHF.

This clone was seen only a few times. J is TRBJ2-3 and V is TRBV29-1; D uncertain. Trimming took off 3 bases at V and 3 bases at J, with 4 bases between the two ends. Germline CDR1 is SQVTM and CDR2 is ANQGSEA. This CDR3 region has 11 residues. DNA of the CDR3: TGCAGCGTTGACCAAACAGATACGCAGTATTTT. Translation: CSVDQTDTQYF.

The V call is TRBV5-1, the J call TRBJ1-1; 10 bases are a match to TRBD1. The length of the CDR3 is 16 residues. The germline CDR1 and CDR2 sequences are SGHRS and YFSETQ. After removal of 4 bases from V and 4 bases from J, the junction contained 10 bases not matched to a gene. The DNA for the CDR3 is TGCGCCAGCAGCCCCTTAAGGGACAGGGGAATCACTGAAGCTTTCTTT. Its protein product is CASSPLRDRGITEAFF.

The chain carries TRBV12-5 and TRBJ2-5, with 10 bases identical to TRBD2. Germline lookup yields CDR1 LGHNT and CDR2 FRNRAP. The CDR3 has 13 residues. Trimming removed 7 bases from V and 3 bases from J; junction bases left unmatched: 2. This chain's CDR3 is CASELAGEETQYF. The CDR3 coding sequence is TGTGCTAGTGAGCTAGCGGGGGAAGAGACCCAGTACTTC. Using reference TRBV12-5 and TRBJ2-5 for the parts outside the CDR3, the full variable domain is DARVTQTPRHKVTEMGQEVTMRCQPILGHNTVFWYRQTMMQGLELLAYFRNRAPLDDSGMPKDRFSAEMPDATLATLKIQPSEPRDSAVYFCASELAGEETQYFGPGTRLLVL.

This clone appeared once. The CDR3 nucleotides are TGTGCCAGCAGCCAAGACCTCGGGGTAGCGGGGGTAATGGCCCAGTACTTC. It translates to CASSQDLGVAGVMAQYF. V is TRBV4-2 and J is TRBJ2-5; 9 bases match TRBD2. Per germline, CDR1 LGHNA and CDR2 YNFKEQ. CDR3 length equals 17 residues. V shed 0 bases and J 9 bases; nucleotides not matched to a gene: 14.

The genes are TRBV5-5 and TRBJ2-3; 11 positions agree with TRBD2. The germline V gene has CDR1 SGHKS and CDR2 YYEKEE (reference sequence). The trim removed 3 bases at V and 3 bases at J, leaving 9 bases unmatched. The CDR3 is 17 residues long. DNA for the CDR3: TGTGCCAGCAGCTCGACCCTAGCGGGGGGTTCGACAGATACGCAGTATTTT. Protein sequence: CASSSTLAGGSTDTQYF.

This clone was picked up a small number of times. This chain connects TRBV10-1 to TRBJ1-1; D remains ambiguous. This CDR3 has 13 amino acids. From germline, CDR1 is WNHNN and CDR2 SYGVQD (reference sequence). The V and J ends lost 1 base and 1 base respectively, with 4 bases between them. The chain's CDR3 is CASSEWQNTEAFF. The CDR3 region has the DNA TGCGCCAGCAGTGAGTGGCAGAACACTGAAGCTTTCTTT.

This clone occurred many times. This chain connects TRBV9 to TRBJ2-2, with 8 bases identical to TRBD2. V lost 1 base, J lost 4 bases, and 6 bases stayed unmatched. The germline CDR1 and CDR2 sequences are SGDLS and YYNGEE. CDR3 length: 16 amino acids. In DNA form, the CDR3 reads TGTGCCAGCAGCGTATCGCGGGGGGCAAGCACCGGGGAGCTGTTTTTT. Encoded protein: CASSVSRGASTGELFF.